This is a list of T cell receptor beta chains from one sample in a study of T cells in Graves' hyperthyroidism and ophthalmopathy. Each CDR3 protein gets one entry after TCRdb re-called the multiplex PCR reads with MiXCR. Of about 380,000 distinct CDR3 sequences listed, more than 11% were seen once; the top ten hold approximately 11%. The sample was blood. The receptors come from a woman aged 60-75 years with Graves' hyperthyroidism. The conserved cysteine and the conserved F or W are not part of the CDR3 here. Each record gives: CDR3 protein, V gene, J gene, CDR3 length.

CDR3aa: SARDAGEQY
v_gene: TRBV20-1
j_gene: TRBJ2-7
len: 9

CDR3aa: ATSGRGLAGTDTQY
v_gene: TRBV15
j_gene: TRBJ2-3
len: 14

CDR3aa: ALSGASTDTQY
v_gene: TRBV30
j_gene: TRBJ2-3
len: 11

CDR3aa: ASGRTTSTDTQY
v_gene: TRBV2
j_gene: TRBJ2-3
len: 12

CDR3aa: AISPSLMNSPLH
v_gene: TRBV10-3
j_gene: TRBJ1-6
len: 12

CDR3aa: ASTAGRGSGANVLT
v_gene: TRBV19
j_gene: TRBJ2-6
len: 14

CDR3aa: ATSARTGQETQY
v_gene: TRBV24-1
j_gene: TRBJ2-5
len: 12

CDR3aa: SARDRSGFGANIQY
v_gene: TRBV20-1
j_gene: TRBJ2-4
len: 14

CDR3aa: AWSGGSYEQY
v_gene: TRBV30
j_gene: TRBJ2-7
len: 10

CDR3aa: ASGFQGNQPQH
v_gene: TRBV12-5
j_gene: TRBJ1-5
len: 11

CDR3aa: ASSLALGFYEQF
v_gene: TRBV5-1
j_gene: TRBJ2-1
len: 12

CDR3aa: ASSSQMNTEAF
v_gene: TRBV16
j_gene: TRBJ1-1
len: 11

CDR3aa: SAPGLGVSYEQY
v_gene: TRBV20-1
j_gene: TRBJ2-7
len: 12

CDR3aa: ASSLFGKETQY
v_gene: TRBV7-9
j_gene: TRBJ2-5
len: 11

CDR3aa: SARTIDNTDTQY
v_gene: TRBV20-1
j_gene: TRBJ2-3
len: 12

CDR3aa: AWSVRNRDTIY
v_gene: TRBV30
j_gene: TRBJ1-3
len: 11

CDR3aa: ASSPVDQETQY
v_gene: TRBV18
j_gene: TRBJ2-5
len: 11

CDR3aa: ATPGTSGSTDTQY
v_gene: TRBV13
j_gene: TRBJ2-3
len: 13

CDR3aa: ATSDVTVREPYGYT
v_gene: TRBV24-1
j_gene: TRBJ1-2
len: 14

CDR3aa: ASSQEAAGSNQPQH
v_gene: TRBV4-1
j_gene: TRBJ1-5
len: 14

CDR3aa: ASSLTGPYSNQPQH
v_gene: TRBV5-1
j_gene: TRBJ1-5
len: 14

CDR3aa: ASSRSAGDGETQY
v_gene: TRBV10-1
j_gene: TRBJ2-5
len: 13

CDR3aa: ASRTSGRVGTGELF
v_gene: TRBV12-3/TRBV12-4
j_gene: TRBJ2-2
len: 14

CDR3aa: ATSDPGTYEQY
v_gene: TRBV24-1
j_gene: TRBJ2-7
len: 11

CDR3aa: ASSLGRESDEQF
v_gene: TRBV11-3
j_gene: TRBJ2-1
len: 12

CDR3aa: AWSVPRRSGEQY
v_gene: TRBV30
j_gene: TRBJ2-7
len: 12

CDR3aa: ASSLRTFGDEQF
v_gene: TRBV5-8
j_gene: TRBJ2-1
len: 12

CDR3aa: ASSSTGTGDTEAF
v_gene: TRBV5-1
j_gene: TRBJ1-1
len: 13

CDR3aa: SVLRTPQSQETQY
v_gene: TRBV29-1
j_gene: TRBJ2-5
len: 13

CDR3aa: ASSFQGVGEQY
v_gene: TRBV27
j_gene: TRBJ2-7
len: 11

CDR3aa: SARDSGRAGLAYEQY
v_gene: TRBV20-1
j_gene: TRBJ2-7
len: 15

CDR3aa: SAPRTGASYT
v_gene: TRBV20-1
j_gene: TRBJ1-2
len: 10

CDR3aa: ASSLTPRVVATYEQY
v_gene: TRBV7-3
j_gene: TRBJ2-7
len: 15

CDR3aa: ASSTGGLQETQY
v_gene: TRBV2
j_gene: TRBJ2-5
len: 12

CDR3aa: SASTSGITGEQY
v_gene: TRBV20-1
j_gene: TRBJ2-7
len: 12

CDR3aa: ASIVAGYTDTQY
v_gene: TRBV7-9
j_gene: TRBJ2-3
len: 12

CDR3aa: ASSSYDRDTEAF
v_gene: TRBV5-5
j_gene: TRBJ1-1
len: 12

CDR3aa: ASSQRENIQY
v_gene: TRBV3-1
j_gene: TRBJ2-4
len: 10

CDR3aa: ASSPRDGRLYGYT
v_gene: TRBV19
j_gene: TRBJ1-2
len: 13

CDR3aa: ASSPDRLTRRYEQY
v_gene: TRBV7-8
j_gene: TRBJ2-7
len: 14

CDR3aa: ASSLRAATSEQY
v_gene: TRBV5-1
j_gene: TRBJ2-7
len: 12

CDR3aa: ASSIRDRGLYEQY
v_gene: TRBV11-1
j_gene: TRBJ2-7
len: 13

CDR3aa: ASSSRTGQQETQY
v_gene: TRBV7-6
j_gene: TRBJ2-5
len: 13

CDR3aa: ASSQGNSPDTQY
v_gene: TRBV28
j_gene: TRBJ2-3
len: 12

CDR3aa: ASSSTGGVGELF
v_gene: TRBV28
j_gene: TRBJ2-2
len: 12

CDR3aa: ASSLDGSGEQY
v_gene: TRBV5-8
j_gene: TRBJ2-7
len: 11

CDR3aa: ASSGGSNEQY
v_gene: TRBV2
j_gene: TRBJ2-7
len: 10

CDR3aa: ASSGGLAGVNEQY
v_gene: TRBV6-1
j_gene: TRBJ2-7
len: 13

CDR3aa: ASSRGQGGGNQPQH
v_gene: TRBV19
j_gene: TRBJ1-5
len: 14

CDR3aa: ASSPLAGGRDEQF
v_gene: TRBV11-2
j_gene: TRBJ2-1
len: 13

CDR3aa: SARRLAAYNEQF
v_gene: TRBV20-1
j_gene: TRBJ2-1
len: 12

CDR3aa: ASSRQQEYGYT
v_gene: TRBV9
j_gene: TRBJ1-2
len: 11

CDR3aa: ASMIQPGGSDGYT
v_gene: TRBV5-1
j_gene: TRBJ1-2
len: 13

CDR3aa: SATQTGGHETQY
v_gene: TRBV20-1
j_gene: TRBJ2-5
len: 12

CDR3aa: ASSLEGVYEQY
v_gene: TRBV28
j_gene: TRBJ2-7
len: 11

CDR3aa: ASSQRDRGNYGYT
v_gene: TRBV4-1
j_gene: TRBJ1-2
len: 13